Listed below are T cell receptor beta chains from one sample, sequenced in a study of blood T cell repertoires in COVID-19. TCRdb keeps only in-frame clones here, not all; method: immunoSEQ multiplex PCR. The table shows some 14,000 clones, with less than 95% occurring only once. The sequenced sample consisted of peripheral blood. The receptor source for this set is a human donor in a cohort sampled during active COVID-19. The CDR3 runs from the conserved cysteine through the conserved F or W. D genes are given only for firm matches. Clone size is not always given. Where it is, it says once, few, many or a class for expanded clones.

D,size,J,V,DNA,CDR3
TRBD1,-,TRBJ2-7,TRBV5-1,TGCGCCAGCAGCTTGGGGGCAGGGGGACCCTACGAGCAGTACTTC,CASSLGAGGPYEQYF
TRBD1,-,TRBJ1-4,TRBV28,TGTGCCAGCACCTCGGACAGGGGGAAGAGGACTAATGAAAAACTGTTTTTT,CASTSDRGKRTNEKLFF
TRBD2,-,TRBJ2-5,TRBV7-8,TGTGCCAGCAGCTACAAGGAGGGACTAGCGGGAGAGACCCAGTACTTC,CASSYKEGLAGETQYF
TRBD1,-,TRBJ2-6,TRBV14,TGTGCCAGCAGCCAAGATTGGGAGGACAGGGGCGTTGGGGCCAACGTCCTGACTTTC,CASSQDWEDRGVGANVLTF
-,-,TRBJ2-7,TRBV11-2,TGTGCCAGCAGCTTAGAAGCAGGGGATCACTACGAGCAGTACTTC,CASSLEAGDHYEQYF
TRBD1,-,TRBJ1-5,TRBV24-1,TGTGCCACCAGTGCGTGGGGACAGGGGGACAATCAGCCCCAGCATTTT,CATSAWGQGDNQPQHF
TRBD2,-,TRBJ2-1,TRBV2,TGTGCCAGCAGTACGAGCGGGGGGGCTATAAATGAGCAGTTCTTC,CASSTSGGAINEQFF
TRBD1,-,TRBJ2-7,TRBV11-3,TGTGCCAGCAGCCCTCAGACAGGGGGAGGATACGAGCAGTACTTC,CASSPQTGGGYEQYF
TRBD2,-,TRBJ2-1,TRBV2,TGTGCCAGCTCAAAGCGGGGGATGAACAATGAGCAGTTCTTC,CASSKRGMNNEQFF
-,-,TRBJ1-5,TRBV6-5,TGTGCCAGCAGGTCAGGGAATCAGCCCCAGCATTTT,CASRSGNQPQHF
-,-,TRBJ1-2,TRBV19,TGTGCCAGTAGCACAAATGGGGGGGCCGCCTCTAACTATGGCTACACCTTC,CASSTNGGAASNYGYTF
-,-,TRBJ2-2,TRBV9,TGTGCCAGCAGCGTATTGGGCATTGAAGTGCCCGGGGAGCTGTTTTTT,CASSVLGIEVPGELFF
-,-,TRBJ2-7,TRBV29-1,TGCAGCGCTGGACAGGCGGGGCGCTACGAGCAGTACTTC,CSAGQAGRYEQYF
TRBD1,-,TRBJ2-1,TRBV19,TGTGCCAGTAGTCCATGGGACAGTCAAGCCTACAATGAGCAGTTCTTC,CASSPWDSQAYNEQFF
TRBD1,-,TRBJ1-2,TRBV30,TGTGCCTGGAAGGGGACAGAATCCTATGGCTACACCTTC,CAWKGTESYGYTF
-,once,TRBJ1-2,TRBV27,TGTGCCAGCAGTTTACAGGGCTCCCAGGGTGGCTACACCTTC,CASSLQGSQGGYTF
TRBD1,-,TRBJ1-2,TRBV27,TGTGCCAGCAGCCTTTCGGACAGGGGGAACGCCTACACCTTC,CASSLSDRGNAYTF
TRBD2,-,TRBJ2-3,TRBV3-1/TRBV3-2,TGTGCCAGCAGCCAACAGACTAGCGGGAGCAGAGATACGCAGTATTTT,CASSQQTSGSRDTQYF
TRBD1,-,TRBJ1-2,TRBV5-6,TGTGCCAGCAGCCGAAGGGGGACAGGGGCATCTGGCTACACCTTC,CASSRRGTGASGYTF
TRBD1,-,TRBJ1-3,TRBV30,TGTGCCTGGAGTCCCGGGACAGGGGCTGGAAACACCATATATTTT,CAWSPGTGAGNTIYF
-,-,TRBJ2-6,TRBV6-2/TRBV6-3,TGTGCCAGCAGTTACGGGCTCGCCGGGGCCAACGTCCTGACTTTC,CASSYGLAGANVLTF
-,-,TRBJ1-4,TRBV27,TGTGCCAGCAGTGCCCCGAGACAGGCCCCTAATGAAAAACTGTTTTTT,CASSAPRQAPNEKLFF
TRBD1,-,TRBJ2-7,TRBV24-1,TGTGCCACCAAAGGACAGGGCTACGAGCAGTACTTC,CATKGQGYEQYF
TRBD2,once,TRBJ2-5,TRBV7-2,TGTGCCAGCAGCTTAGGTAGCGGGCCGCAAGAGACCCAGTACTTC,CASSLGSGPQETQYF
-,-,TRBJ2-7,TRBV20-1,TGCAGTGCTAGTCCCGGGGGGACATCTGGCGAGCAGTACTTC,CSASPGGTSGEQYF
-,once,TRBJ2-1,TRBV19,TGTGCCAGTAGCTTGTCCGGGACTTCCAATGAGCAGTTCTTC,CASSLSGTSNEQFF
-,-,TRBJ1-3,TRBV7-9,TGTGCCAGCAGCTTACAGGGAAACACCATATATTTT,CASSLQGNTIYF
TRBD1,-,TRBJ2-5,TRBV25-1,TGTGCCAGCAGTGATCGGACAGGGATAGAGACCCAGTACTTC,CASSDRTGIETQYF
-,-,TRBJ1-3,TRBV18,TGTGCCAGCTCACCACCGCAGGGAGGAAACACCATATATTTT,CASSPPQGGNTIYF
-,-,TRBJ1-1,TRBV11-2,TGTGCCAGCAGCAATACAGGGACCCCTGAAGCTTTCTTT,CASSNTGTPEAFF
TRBD1,-,TRBJ2-7,TRBV20-1,TGCAGTGCTAGTGGACAGGGGGGGAGCTCCTACGAGCAGTACTTC,CSASGQGGSSYEQYF
TRBD1,-,TRBJ2-1,TRBV6-6,TGTGCCAGCAGTTACGACCAGGACAGGGGGCGCCGACAGTTCTTC,CASSYDQDRGRRQFF
-,-,TRBJ2-7,TRBV7-8,TGTGCCAGCAGCTTAGATGGGCGGGATGTGCGGTACGAGCAGTACTTC,CASSLDGRDVRYEQYF
TRBD2,-,TRBJ2-5,TRBV19,TGTGCCAGTAGTATTAGAGGGACTAGCGGGATTTCTGAGACCCAGTACTTC,CASSIRGTSGISETQYF
-,-,TRBJ1-2,TRBV4-1,TGCGCCAGCAGCCAAGAGGGGGCAGCTGGCTACACCTTC,CASSQEGAAGYTF
-,-,TRBJ1-2,TRBV10-3,TGTGCCATCAGTGAGGCGGGGGCCATCTATGGCTACACCTTC,CAISEAGAIYGYTF
TRBD1,-,TRBJ2-6,TRBV7-2,TGTGCCAGCAGCTTAGCATTCCAACAGGGGGCCTCTGGGGCCAACGTCCTGACTTTC,CASSLAFQQGASGANVLTF
TRBD2,-,TRBJ2-7,TRBV19,TGTGCCAGTAGCTCCACAGCGGGAGGGCGGAACGAGCAGTACTTC,CASSSTAGGRNEQYF
-,-,TRBJ1-2,TRBV6-6,TGTGCCAGCAGTTACGGCGCAGGCCTCCACTATGGCTACACCTTC,CASSYGAGLHYGYTF
TRBD2,-,TRBJ2-5,TRBV5-1,TGCGCCAGCAGCCGCGGGGAGGGAATGGCAGAGACCCAGTACTTC,CASSRGEGMAETQYF
-,-,TRBJ2-7,TRBV7-2,TGTGCCAGCAGCCCCACGGGACTGACTTACGAGCAGTACTTC,CASSPTGLTYEQYF
TRBD2,-,TRBJ2-5,TRBV15,TGTGCCACCAGCAGAGGCGGTAGCGGGAGCGAGACCCAGTACTTC,CATSRGGSGSETQYF
TRBD1,few,TRBJ2-5,TRBV18,TGTGCCAGCTCACTTGGGACAGGGATAGAGACCCAGTACTTC,CASSLGTGIETQYF
-,once,TRBJ2-5,TRBV24-1,TGTGCCACAGGGGGACCTCAAGAGACCCAGTACTTC,CATGGPQETQYF
-,-,TRBJ1-6,TRBV6-2/TRBV6-3,TGTGCCAGCAGTTATGCTACCAATTCACCCCTCCACTTT,CASSYATNSPLHF
TRBD1,-,TRBJ1-2,TRBV3-1/TRBV3-2,TGTGCCAGCAGCCACTGGGACAGAATTAACTATGGCTACACCTTC,CASSHWDRINYGYTF
TRBD2,-,TRBJ2-5,TRBV11-2,TGTGCCAGCAGCTTAGCTTGGGTTAGCGGGGGGAAGGGGGAGACCCAGTACTTC,CASSLAWVSGGKGETQYF
-,-,TRBJ1-6,TRBV27,TGTGCCAGCAGTTTAAGCTCCCCTCCTAATTCACCCCTCCACTTT,CASSLSSPPNSPLHF
TRBD1,-,TRBJ2-3,TRBV2,TGTGCCAGCAGCTGGGACAGAAGCACAGATACGCAGTATTTT,CASSWDRSTDTQYF
-,-,TRBJ1-2,TRBV5-1,TGCGCCAGCAGCTTGGAGGGGGATCATGGCTACACCTTC,CASSLEGDHGYTF
-,-,TRBJ1-2,TRBV28,TGTGCCAGCAGTTTACTCCGCCCAGGGGTCGGCTACACCTTC,CASSLLRPGVGYTF
-,once,TRBJ1-4,TRBV6-6,TGTGCCAGCAGTTTGCTGAGCGCAACTAATGAAAAACTGTTTTTT,CASSLLSATNEKLFF
TRBD2,-,TRBJ2-7,TRBV19,TGTGCCAGTAGGCTACTAGCGGGGGAACGCTACGAGCAGTACTTC,CASRLLAGERYEQYF
-,-,TRBJ2-1,TRBV7-2,TGTGCCAGCAGCCCCGTGGGGCGGGGAAACAATGAGCAGTTCTTC,CASSPVGRGNNEQFF
TRBD2,medium-sized,TRBJ2-1,TRBV3-1/TRBV3-2,TGTGCCAGCAGTCAAGCGGGGGGCTCCTACAATGAGCAGTTCTTC,CASSQAGGSYNEQFF